The 10 T cell receptor beta chains in this list originate from one sample, sequenced in a study of T cells in localized non-small cell lung cancer. Using immunoSEQ multiplex PCR, the repertoire was profiled, and TCRdb retains in-frame clones only, with some absent. Of about 34,000 clones listed, around 80% are singletons. The sequences come from peripheral blood, collected before any cancer treatment. The receptors derive from a male donor at least 60 years old with stage II squamous cell lung carcinoma.

This clone was picked up a small number of times. This chain joins TRBV9 and TRBJ2-5; a weak D match, TRBD1 (5 bases). The CDR3 has 14 amino acids. In germline, CDR1 is SGDLS, CDR2 YYNGEE. The V and J ends lost 0 bases and 5 bases respectively, with 11 bases between them. The CDR3 protein is CASSVDPAGETQYF. In DNA, the CDR3 is TGTGCCAGCAGCGTAGATCCGGCAGGGGAGACCCAGTACTTC. Full variable domain (missing parts from reference TRBV9 and TRBJ2-5): DSGVTQTPKHLITATGQRVTLRCSPRSGDLSVYWYQQSLDQGLQFLIQYYNGEERAKGNILERFSAQQFPDLHSELNLSSLELGDSALYFCASSVDPAGETQYFGPGTRLLVL.

This clone was seen more than once but under ten times. V usage is TRBV7-2 and J usage is TRBJ1-2; D is unresolved. V lost 1 base and J lost 0, with 18 bases in between. The CDR3 runs 18 residues. In germline, CDR1 is SGHTA, CDR2 FQGNSA. The CDR3 is CASSLGRGIIAANYGYTF. In DNA form, the CDR3 reads TGTGCCAGCAGCTTAGGACGGGGTATCATCGCAGCTAACTATGGCTACACCTTC.

The J gene is TRBJ2-3, the V gene TRBV6-5; TRBD2 is a possible D gene (6 bases). Germline CDR1 and CDR2: MNHEY and SVGAGI. V lost 9 bases and J lost 1, with 14 bases in between. This CDR3 is 14 amino acids long. The CDR3 here is CASTGEVGTDTQYF. As DNA, the CDR3 is TGTGCCAGTACTGGGGAGGTCGGCACAGATACGCAGTATTTT.

The gene calls are TRBV13 and TRBJ2-1; unclear D gene. The germline V and J ends were trimmed by 0 bases and 10 bases, with 13 bases remaining between them. The CDR3 runs to 14 residues. Germline values: CDR1 PRHDT, CDR2 FYEKMQ (reference sequence). DNA for the CDR3: TGTGCCAGCAGCTTAGGGGGTTCGGTCGGAGAGCAGTTCTTC. This gives the protein CASSLGGSVGEQFF.

Only a few counts were recorded for this clone. The chain recombines TRBV9 with TRBJ2-3; D is perhaps TRBD2 (8 bases). Germline CDR1 reads SGDLS; CDR2 reads YYNGEE. Trimming removed 1 base at V and 4 bases at J, with 13 bases between. The CDR3 spans 15 residues. CDR3 sequence reads: CASSVRGREADTQYF. CDR3 coding DNA: TGTGCCAGCAGCGTAAGGGGGCGGGAGGCAGATACGCAGTATTTT.

The chain has TRBV6-4 and TRBJ1-2; 9 nucleotides line up with TRBD1. The CDR3 runs to 14 residues. Germline V gives CDR1 MRHNA, CDR2 SNTAGT. V shed 2 bases and J 6 bases; nucleotides not matched to a gene: 4. The CDR3 sequence: CASSDPGQGHGYTF. As DNA, the CDR3 is TGTGCCAGCAGTGACCCGGGACAGGGTCATGGCTACACCTTC.

V usage is TRBV7-9 and J usage is TRBJ2-3, with D unresolved. Germline V gene sequence: CDR1 SEHNR, CDR2 FQNEAQ (reference sequence). Deletions cut 2 bases from V and 3 bases from J, with 15 bases between. The CDR3 sequence is 16 residues long. CDR3 sequence reads: CASSLSRARRTDTQYF. The CDR3 DNA sequence: TGTGCCAGCAGCTTAAGTAGAGCCCGGCGGACAGATACGCAGTATTTT.

In DNA form, the CDR3 reads TGTGCCAGTAGTGATCAGGGCGGTGGAAACACCATATATTTT. It codes for CASSDQGGGNTIYF. The chain is built from TRBV19 and TRBJ1-3, with a weak D call TRBD1 (5 bases). Germline CDR1 LNHDA, CDR2 SQIVND (reference sequence). V was trimmed by 5 bases and J by 3 bases, leaving 11 bases between them. This CDR3 is built from 14 residues.

The chain links TRBV5-4 to TRBJ2-1; perhaps D is TRBD1 or TRBD2 (5 bases each). The CDR3 covers 13 residues. Trimming stripped 2 bases from V and 7 bases from J, with 10 bases between. Per germline, CDR1 SGHNT and CDR2 YYREEE (reference sequence). CDR3 residues: CASSFWDANEQFF. The DNA of the CDR3 is TGTGCCAGCAGCTTTTGGGACGCTAATGAGCAGTTCTTC.

This clone appeared a few times. The CDR3: CASSSRGVTYEQYF. CDR3 DNA: TGTGCCAGCAGCTCCAGGGGGGTTACTTACGAGCAGTACTTC. The chain uses TRBV7-9 and TRBJ2-7; a weak D match, TRBD1 (7 bases). Germline V CDR1 and CDR2: SEHNR, FQNEAQ (reference sequence). The CDR3 spans 14 residues. V was pared by 4 bases and J by 4 bases, with 14 bases between.